This TCR beta chain was recorded in a study of blood T cells in healthy people across ages. This clonotype was seen a handful of times. Then a second PCR, running roughly 7 to 11 cycles, was carried out with a sample-barcoded 5' primer and a J-beta primer mix. TCRdb fed the 5' RACE reads into MiXCR, producing one record per CDR3 protein. This table holds 630,000 or so distinct CDR3 sequences, 25% to 30% found once. Germline loops: CDR1 SGHDN, CDR2 FVKESK. The CDR3 runs 16 residues. V lost 2 bases, J lost 3 bases, and 16 bases lay in between. What was sequenced was blood. The sequence came from a woman aged 80 or over in good health. The J gene is TRBJ2-5, the V gene TRBV14; D may be TRBD2 (6 bases). CDR3 nucleotide sequence: TGTGCCAGCAGCCAACTAGCGTCGTTTAACAAAGAGACCCAGTACTTC. It is translated as CASSQLASFNKETQYF. The complete variable domain, with remaining parts taken from reference TRBV14 and TRBJ2-5, reads EAGVTQFPSHSVIEKGQTVTLRCDPISGHDNLYWYRRVMGKEIKFLLHFVKESKQDESGMPNNRFLAERTGGTYSTLKVQPAELEDSGVYFCASSQLASFNKETQYFGPGTRLLVL.